This TCR beta chain derives from a study of radiation and T cells in renal cell carcinoma. The CDR3 spans 14 residues. V was cut by 2 bases and J by 3 bases, with 11 bases left in between. CDR1 is MNHNS, CDR2 SASEGT, per germline. As for time point: blood 4 weeks post-SBRT, at nephrectomy. Treatment: 15 Gy SBRT to primary tumor, nephrectomy 4 weeks later. Nephrectomy followed 15 Gy stereotactic body radiation by 4 weeks. This clone is a singleton in its sample. Generated by immunoSEQ multiplex PCR, the TCRdb table keeps only in-frame clones and is missing some. The sample shows under 100,000 clones, 70% to 85% of them seen only once.

The chain couples TRBV6-1 to TRBJ2-7, with unresolved D. The starting material was blood, obtained from a patient whose treatment included radiotherapy and nephrectomy. This sequence originates from a man aged 55-75 years with renal cell carcinoma. CDR3 DNA: TGTGCCAGCAGTGAAACCCCTGACGGCTACGAGCAGTACTTC. Amino acid sequence: CASSETPDGYEQYF.